This T cell receptor (beta chain) was documented in a study of siplizumab effects on memory and regulatory T cells. Germline V gene lookup returns CDR1 PRHDT and CDR2 FYEKMQ (reference sequence). The CDR3 runs 12 residues. Trimming cost V 4 bases and J 7 bases, with 11 bases left between them. Study outcomes and limitations: There appeared to be greater diversity in naive T cells than in memory cells, and naive T cells seemed major contributors to the alloresponse.

Each sample had roughly 10^5 TCR templates assayed. Method: immunoSEQ multiplex PCR; TCRdb's copy keeps in-frame clones and lacks some. Of over 60,000 clones listed, under 95% were seen once; the top ten hold roughly 28%. For this clone: The antigen is not known.

The sequence was collected from a human donor in good health. Material: CD8+ T cells sorted from blood. J is TRBJ2-7 and V is TRBV13; D is uncertain. The CDR3 DNA reads as TGTGCCAGCAGCTCGCCCCGGACGGAGCAGTACTTC. It codes for CASSSPRTEQYF.